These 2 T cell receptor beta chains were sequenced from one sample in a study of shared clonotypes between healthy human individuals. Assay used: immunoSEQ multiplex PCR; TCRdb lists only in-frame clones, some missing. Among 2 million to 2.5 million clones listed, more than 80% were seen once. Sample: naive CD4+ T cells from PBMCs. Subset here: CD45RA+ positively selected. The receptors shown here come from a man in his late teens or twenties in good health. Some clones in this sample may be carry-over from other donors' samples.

The CDR3 is CASSYGGEAFF. As DNA, the CDR3 is TGTGCCAGCAGTTACGGAGGTGAAGCTTTCTTT. The chain employs TRBV6-6 and TRBJ1-1; no definite D call. Germline CDR1 MNHNY, CDR2 SVGAGI (reference sequence). The CDR3 is 11 amino acids. Trimming removed 2 bases at V and 7 bases at J, with 5 bases between.

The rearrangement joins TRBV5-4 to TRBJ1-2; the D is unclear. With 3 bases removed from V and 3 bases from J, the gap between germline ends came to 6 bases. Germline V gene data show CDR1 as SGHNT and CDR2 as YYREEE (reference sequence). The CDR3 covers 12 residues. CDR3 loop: CASSSEYYGYTF. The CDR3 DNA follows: TGTGCCAGCAGCTCGGAATACTATGGCTACACCTTC. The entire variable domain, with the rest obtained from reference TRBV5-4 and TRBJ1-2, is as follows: ETGVTQSPTHLIKTRGQQVTLRCSSQSGHNTVSWYQQALGQGPQFIFQYYREEENGRGNFPPRFSGLQFPNYSSELNVNALELDDSALYLCASSSEYYGYTFGSGTRLTVV.